This T cell receptor (beta chain) was profiled in a study of T-cell reconstitution after alpha-beta-depleted transplantation in children. Trimming removed 3 bases from V and 7 bases from J; junction bases left unmatched: 6. Germline assignment: CDR1 MDHEN and CDR2 SYDVKM. This CDR3 comprises 13 residues. Unique molecular identifiers tagged the TCRbeta library. TCRdb re-analysed the PCR reads in MiXCR, keeping a single row per CDR3 protein. The table lists roughly 350,000 distinct CDR3 sequences, 15% to 20% of them singletons. In the case of this clonotype: Its antigen remains unidentified.

Study-wide points: Several hundred expanded graft clones reportedly gave rise to the alpha-beta T cells present about two months after transplant. Surviving recipient T cells and intrathymic progenitors accounted for some patients' high TCRbeta diversity at day 60. T cells produced anew were the main source of T-cell counts and diversity one year after transplant.

The sequence derives from a male patient aged 2-15 years who had a stem cell transplant for acute lymphoblastic leukemia, so the T cells may come from the graft donor. The V and J genes are TRBV28 and TRBJ2-7, with 7 bases aligning to TRBD1. The material sequenced was PBMCs, mostly from graft donor cells, taken 360 days after TCRalphabeta/CD19-depleted stem cell transplant. For the CDR3, the DNA is TGTGCCAGCAGTTTGCCGACAGGGCAAGAGCAGTACTTC. Translated: CASSLPTGQEQYF.